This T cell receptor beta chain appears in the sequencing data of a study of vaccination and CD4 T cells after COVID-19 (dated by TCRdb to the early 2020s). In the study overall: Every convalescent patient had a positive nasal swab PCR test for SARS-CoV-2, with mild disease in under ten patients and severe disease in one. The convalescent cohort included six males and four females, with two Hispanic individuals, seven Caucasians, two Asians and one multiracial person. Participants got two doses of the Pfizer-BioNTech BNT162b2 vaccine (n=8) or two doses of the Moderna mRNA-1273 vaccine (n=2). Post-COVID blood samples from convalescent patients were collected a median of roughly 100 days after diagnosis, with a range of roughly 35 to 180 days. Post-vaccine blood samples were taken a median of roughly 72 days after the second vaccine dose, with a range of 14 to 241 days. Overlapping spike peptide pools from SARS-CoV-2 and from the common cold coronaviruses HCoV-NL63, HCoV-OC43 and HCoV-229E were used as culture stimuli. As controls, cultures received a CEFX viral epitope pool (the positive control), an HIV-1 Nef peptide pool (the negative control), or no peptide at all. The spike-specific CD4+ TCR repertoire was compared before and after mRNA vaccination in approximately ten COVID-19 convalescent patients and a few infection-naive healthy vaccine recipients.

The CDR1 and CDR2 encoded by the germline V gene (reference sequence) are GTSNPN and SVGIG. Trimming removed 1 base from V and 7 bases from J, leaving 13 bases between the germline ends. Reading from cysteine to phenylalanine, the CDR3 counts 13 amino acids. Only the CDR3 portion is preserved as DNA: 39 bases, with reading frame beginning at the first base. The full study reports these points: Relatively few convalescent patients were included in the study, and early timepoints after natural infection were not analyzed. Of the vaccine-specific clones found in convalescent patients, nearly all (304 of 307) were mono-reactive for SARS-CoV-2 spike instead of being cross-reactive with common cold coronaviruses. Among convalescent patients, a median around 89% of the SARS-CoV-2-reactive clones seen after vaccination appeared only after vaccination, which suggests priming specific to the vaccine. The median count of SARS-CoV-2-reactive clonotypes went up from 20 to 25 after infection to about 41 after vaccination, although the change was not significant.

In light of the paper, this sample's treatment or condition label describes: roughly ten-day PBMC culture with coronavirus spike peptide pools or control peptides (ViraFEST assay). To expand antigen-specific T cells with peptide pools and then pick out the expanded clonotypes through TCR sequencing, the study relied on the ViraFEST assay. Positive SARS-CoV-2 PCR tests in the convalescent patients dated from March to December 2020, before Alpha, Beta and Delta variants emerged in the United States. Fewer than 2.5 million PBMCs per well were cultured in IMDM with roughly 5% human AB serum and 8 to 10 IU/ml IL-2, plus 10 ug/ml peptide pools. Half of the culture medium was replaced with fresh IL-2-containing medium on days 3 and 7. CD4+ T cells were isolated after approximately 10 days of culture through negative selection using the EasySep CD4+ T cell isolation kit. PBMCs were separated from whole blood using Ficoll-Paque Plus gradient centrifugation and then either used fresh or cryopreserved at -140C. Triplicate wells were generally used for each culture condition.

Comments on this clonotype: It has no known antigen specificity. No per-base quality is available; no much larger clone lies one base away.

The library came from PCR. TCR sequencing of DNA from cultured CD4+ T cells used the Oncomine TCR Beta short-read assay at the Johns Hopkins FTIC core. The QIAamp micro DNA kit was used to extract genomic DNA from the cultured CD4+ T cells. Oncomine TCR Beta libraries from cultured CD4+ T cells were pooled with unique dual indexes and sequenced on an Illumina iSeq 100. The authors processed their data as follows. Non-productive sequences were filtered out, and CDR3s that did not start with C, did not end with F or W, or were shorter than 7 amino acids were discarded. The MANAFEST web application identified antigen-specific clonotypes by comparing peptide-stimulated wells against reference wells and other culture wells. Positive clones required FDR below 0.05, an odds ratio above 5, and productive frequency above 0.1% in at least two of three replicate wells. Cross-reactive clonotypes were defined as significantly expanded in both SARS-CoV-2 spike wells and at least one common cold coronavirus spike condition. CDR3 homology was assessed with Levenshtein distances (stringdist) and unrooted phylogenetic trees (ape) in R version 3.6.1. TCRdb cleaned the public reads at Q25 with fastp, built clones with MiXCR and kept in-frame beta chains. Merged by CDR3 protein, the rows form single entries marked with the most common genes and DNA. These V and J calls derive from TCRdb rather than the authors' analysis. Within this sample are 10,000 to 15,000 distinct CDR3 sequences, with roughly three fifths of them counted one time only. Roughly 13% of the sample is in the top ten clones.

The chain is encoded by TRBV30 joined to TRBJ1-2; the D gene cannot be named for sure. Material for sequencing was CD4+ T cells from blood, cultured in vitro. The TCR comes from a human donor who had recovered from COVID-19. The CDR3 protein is CAWSEFRTGGYTF. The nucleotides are TGTGCCTGGAGTGAATTTAGAACCGGTGGCTACACCTTC.